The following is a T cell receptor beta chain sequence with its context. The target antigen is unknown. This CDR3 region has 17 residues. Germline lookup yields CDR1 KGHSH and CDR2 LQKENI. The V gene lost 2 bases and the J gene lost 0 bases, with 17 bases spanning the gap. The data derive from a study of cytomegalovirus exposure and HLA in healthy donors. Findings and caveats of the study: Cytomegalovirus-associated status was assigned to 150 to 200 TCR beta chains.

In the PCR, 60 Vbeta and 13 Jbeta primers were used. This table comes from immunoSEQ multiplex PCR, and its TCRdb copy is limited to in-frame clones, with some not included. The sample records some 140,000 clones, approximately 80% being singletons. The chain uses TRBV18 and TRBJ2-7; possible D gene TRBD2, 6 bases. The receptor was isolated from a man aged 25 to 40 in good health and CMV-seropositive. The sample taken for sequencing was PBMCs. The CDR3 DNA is TGTGCCAGCTCACCAAATTCTGTTCGCGGGACCTCCTACGAGCAGTACTTC. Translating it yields CASSPNSVRGTSYEQYF.